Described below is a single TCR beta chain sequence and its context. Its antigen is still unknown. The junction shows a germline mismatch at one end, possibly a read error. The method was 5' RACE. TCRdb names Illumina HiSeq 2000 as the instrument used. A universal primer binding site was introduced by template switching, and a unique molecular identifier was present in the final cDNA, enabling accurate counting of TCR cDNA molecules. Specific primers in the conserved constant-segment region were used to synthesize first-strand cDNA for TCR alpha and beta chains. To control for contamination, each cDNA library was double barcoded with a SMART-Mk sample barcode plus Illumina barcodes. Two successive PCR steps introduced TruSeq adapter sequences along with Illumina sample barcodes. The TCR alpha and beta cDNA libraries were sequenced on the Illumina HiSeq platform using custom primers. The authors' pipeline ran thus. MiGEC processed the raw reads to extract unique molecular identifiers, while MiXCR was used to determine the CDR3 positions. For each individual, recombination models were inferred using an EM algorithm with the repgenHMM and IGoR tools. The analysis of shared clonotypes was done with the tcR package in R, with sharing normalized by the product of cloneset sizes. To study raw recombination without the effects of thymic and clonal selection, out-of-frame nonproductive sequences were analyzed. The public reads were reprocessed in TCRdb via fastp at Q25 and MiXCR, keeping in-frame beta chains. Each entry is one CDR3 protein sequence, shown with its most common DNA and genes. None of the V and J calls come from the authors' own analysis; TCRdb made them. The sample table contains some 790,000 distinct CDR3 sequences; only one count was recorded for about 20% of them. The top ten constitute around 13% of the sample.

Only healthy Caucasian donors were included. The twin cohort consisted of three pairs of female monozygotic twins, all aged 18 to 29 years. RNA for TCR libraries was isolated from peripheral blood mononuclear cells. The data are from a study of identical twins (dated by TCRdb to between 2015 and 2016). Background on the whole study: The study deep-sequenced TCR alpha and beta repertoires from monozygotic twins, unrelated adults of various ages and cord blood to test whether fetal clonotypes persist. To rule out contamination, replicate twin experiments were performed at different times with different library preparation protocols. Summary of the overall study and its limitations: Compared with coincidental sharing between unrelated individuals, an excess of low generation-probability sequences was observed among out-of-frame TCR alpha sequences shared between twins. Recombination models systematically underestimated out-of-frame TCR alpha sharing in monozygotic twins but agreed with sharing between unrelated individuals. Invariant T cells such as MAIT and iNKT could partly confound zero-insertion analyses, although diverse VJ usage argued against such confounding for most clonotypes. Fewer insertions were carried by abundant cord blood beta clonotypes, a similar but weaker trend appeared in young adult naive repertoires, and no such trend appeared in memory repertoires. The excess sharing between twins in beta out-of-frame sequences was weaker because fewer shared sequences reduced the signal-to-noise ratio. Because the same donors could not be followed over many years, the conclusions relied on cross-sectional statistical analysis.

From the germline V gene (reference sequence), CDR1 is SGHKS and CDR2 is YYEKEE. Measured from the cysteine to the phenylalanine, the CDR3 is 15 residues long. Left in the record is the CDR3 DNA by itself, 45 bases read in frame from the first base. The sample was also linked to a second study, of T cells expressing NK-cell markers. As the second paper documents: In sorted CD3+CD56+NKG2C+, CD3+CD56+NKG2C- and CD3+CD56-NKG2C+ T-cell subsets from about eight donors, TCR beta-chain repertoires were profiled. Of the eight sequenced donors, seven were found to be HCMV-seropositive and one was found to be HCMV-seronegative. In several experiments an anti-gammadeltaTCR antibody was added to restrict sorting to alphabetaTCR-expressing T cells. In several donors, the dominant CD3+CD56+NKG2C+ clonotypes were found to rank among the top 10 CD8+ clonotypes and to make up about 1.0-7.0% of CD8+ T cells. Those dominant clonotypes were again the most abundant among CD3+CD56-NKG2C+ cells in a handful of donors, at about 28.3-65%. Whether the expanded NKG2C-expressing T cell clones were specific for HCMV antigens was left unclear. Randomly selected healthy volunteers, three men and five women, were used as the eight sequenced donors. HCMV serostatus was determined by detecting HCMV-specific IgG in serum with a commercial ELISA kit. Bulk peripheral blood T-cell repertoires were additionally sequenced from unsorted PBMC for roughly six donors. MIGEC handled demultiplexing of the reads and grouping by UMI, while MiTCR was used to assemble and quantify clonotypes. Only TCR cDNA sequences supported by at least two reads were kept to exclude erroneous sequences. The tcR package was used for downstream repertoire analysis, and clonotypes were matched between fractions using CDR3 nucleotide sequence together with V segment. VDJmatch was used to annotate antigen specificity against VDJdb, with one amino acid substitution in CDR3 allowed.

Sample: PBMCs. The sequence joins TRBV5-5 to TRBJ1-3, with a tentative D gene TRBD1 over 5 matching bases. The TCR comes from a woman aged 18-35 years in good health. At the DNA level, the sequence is TGTGCCAGCATCTTGGGGGATGCGAGGGGAAACACCATATATTTT. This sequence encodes CASILGDARGNTIYF.